Listed below are T cell receptor beta chains from one sample, sequenced in a study of T cell changes during pregnancy in multiple sclerosis. TCRdb's copy holds only in-frame clones and misses some; the assay was immunoSEQ multiplex PCR. The sample yields about 32,000 clones, roughly nine tenths seen once. The source material was CD8+ T cells from peripheral blood mononuclear cells, sampled in the third trimester of pregnancy. These receptors were collected from a female donor with multiple sclerosis, enrolled in a pregnancy study. CDR3s include the opening cysteine and the closing phenylalanine or tryptophan. D genes are given only for firm matches.

j_call	d_call	v_call	cdr3_aa	cdr3_nt
TRBJ1-5	NA	TRBV4-2	CASSLHEFAGRDQPQHF	TGTGCCAGCAGCCTTCACGAATTCGCGGGTAGGGATCAGCCCCAGCATTTT
TRBJ2-7	NA	TRBV7-9	CASSPRQDYEQYF	TGTGCCAGCAGCCCCCGACAGGACTACGAGCAGTACTTC
TRBJ1-2	TRBD1	TRBV14	CASSQASQGAYGYTF	TGTGCCAGCAGCCAGGCGTCACAGGGGGCTTATGGCTACACCTTC
TRBJ2-3	NA	TRBV19	CASSIQPPWTSTDTQYF	TGTGCCAGTAGTATTCAACCGCCGTGGACTAGCACAGATACGCAGTATTTT
TRBJ2-1	TRBD2	TRBV2	CASSYSGLAGVYNEQFF	TGTGCCAGCAGCTACTCTGGACTAGCGGGGGTGTACAATGAGCAGTTCTTC
TRBJ1-1	NA	TRBV19	CASSIGGGETEAFF	TGTGCCAGTAGTATAGGAGGGGGGGAAACTGAAGCTTTCTTT
TRBJ2-2	NA	TRBV21-1	CASAPTGTGNTGELFF	TGTGCCAGCGCACCTACCGGGACAGGGAACACCGGGGAGCTGTTTTTT
TRBJ2-5	NA	TRBV9	CASSVGTFWTQYF	TGTGCCAGCAGCGTCGGGACATTCTGGACCCAGTACTTC
TRBJ1-1	NA	TRBV5-1	CASSLPLQGMNTEAFF	TGCGCCAGCAGCTTGCCTCTTCAGGGAATGAACACTGAAGCTTTCTTT
TRBJ2-1	TRBD2	TRBV15	CATSPGLTSYNEQFF	TGTGCCACCAGCCCGGGACTAACCTCCTACAATGAGCAGTTCTTC